The rows below give T cell receptor beta chains drawn from one sample of a study of cytomegalovirus exposure and HLA in healthy donors. Method: immunoSEQ multiplex PCR; TCRdb's copy keeps in-frame clones and lacks some. The sample shows some 51,000 clones, and approximately 9% sits with its ten largest clones. The sample taken for sequencing was PBMCs. The receptors derive from a man in his fifties in good health and CMV-seropositive. The CDR3 runs from the conserved cysteine through the conserved F or W. The order of the fields is clone size, J gene, D gene, V gene, CDR3 DNA, CDR3 protein. The D gene is left open where the match is weak. A clone size is listed for some rows: how often the clone was seen (once, few, many), or a class if it is expanded.

>.|TRBJ1-1|.|TRBV23-1
TGCGCCAGCAGTCAAACATCCCAGGGGAACACTGAAGCTTTCTTT
CASSQTSQGNTEAFF
>.|TRBJ2-7|.|TRBV18
TGTGCCAGCTCACCGGCACGGGGGAGCGCCTACGAGCAGTACTTC
CASSPARGSAYEQYF
>.|TRBJ2-3|TRBD2|TRBV7-9
TGTGCCAGCAGCCTAGGGACTAGCGAGGATACGCAGTATTTT
CASSLGTSEDTQYF
>.|TRBJ2-7|.|TRBV7-9
TGTGCCAGCAGCTTACAGGCCGGCCCCTACGAGCAGTACTTC
CASSLQAGPYEQYF
>.|TRBJ1-2|.|TRBV25-1
TGTGCCAGCAGTGAAATGGGGGCTGGCGGCTACACCTTC
CASSEMGAGGYTF
>.|TRBJ1-2|.|TRBV19
TGTGCCAGTACTTCCGGGGATGGCTACACCTTC
CASTSGDGYTF
>.|TRBJ2-2|TRBD1|TRBV6-7
TGTGCCAGCAGTTACTCGGGGCGGGACAGGGGAGACGCCGGGGAGCTGTTTTTT
CASSYSGRDRGDAGELFF
>medium-sized|TRBJ1-4|.|TRBV7-9
TGTGCCAGCAGCCCGTCGGAAAAACTGTTTTTT
CASSPSEKLFF
>.|TRBJ1-6|TRBD1|TRBV6-4
TGTGCCAGCTCACGGGACAGTTACAATAATTCACCCCTACACTTT
CASSRDSYNNSPLHF
>.|TRBJ1-5|TRBD1|TRBV19
TGTGCCAGTAGGGGAGGACAGGGGGATTATCAGCCCCAGCATTTT
CASRGGQGDYQPQHF
>.|TRBJ2-1|TRBD2|TRBV4-3
TGCGCCAGCAGCCACTCCTCACTAGCGGGGACCTACAATGAGCAGTTCTTC
CASSHSSLAGTYNEQFF
>.|TRBJ2-7|.|TRBV6-5
TGTGCCAGCAGGGCCGACATAGCCTACGAGCAGTACTTC
CASRADIAYEQYF
>.|TRBJ2-2|TRBD2|TRBV7-8
TGTGCCAGCAGCTTAATGACTAGCGGAAACACCGGGGAGCTGTTTTTT
CASSLMTSGNTGELFF
>.|TRBJ1-4|.|TRBV5-6
TGTGCCAGCAGCGGACAGTTTAATGAAAAACTGTTTTTT
CASSGQFNEKLFF
>.|TRBJ1-1|.|TRBV7-8
TGTGCCAGCAGCTTAGGAGGGGAAGCTTTCTTT
CASSLGGEAFF
>.|TRBJ1-2|.|TRBV5-6
TGTGCCAGCAGCGCGGGACCTAACTATGGCTACACCTTC
CASSAGPNYGYTF
>.|TRBJ1-6|TRBD1|TRBV4-2
TGTGCCAGCAGCCAAGCCACAGGGGGTTTTAATTCACCCCTCCACTTT
CASSQATGGFNSPLHF
>.|TRBJ1-1|.|TRBV4-2
TGTGCCAGCAGCCAGACAGGTGCAACTGAAGCTTTCTTT
CASSQTGATEAFF
>.|TRBJ1-1|TRBD1|TRBV28
TGTGCCAGCAGTTATCACAGGGGGGCTTTCTTT
CASSYHRGAFF
>.|TRBJ2-5|.|TRBV18
TGTGCCAGCTCACCGGGAATAGCGGAAGAGACCCAGTACTTC
CASSPGIAEETQYF
>.|TRBJ1-2|.|TRBV27
TGTGCCAGCAGTTTATCAGGGGCTTATGGCTACACCTTC
CASSLSGAYGYTF
>.|TRBJ1-3|TRBD1|TRBV18
TGTGCCAGCTCACCACGTGACAGGGACTCTGGAAACACCATATATTTT
CASSPRDRDSGNTIYF
>.|TRBJ1-6|.|TRBV6-5
TGTGCCAGCAGTTACTCGGGACAAAATTCACCCCTCCACTTT
CASSYSGQNSPLHF
>.|TRBJ2-1|TRBD2|TRBV9
TGTGCCAGCAGCGTGGCAGCGGGGGTCTCCTACAATGAGCAGTTCTTC
CASSVAAGVSYNEQFF
>.|TRBJ1-1|TRBD1|TRBV11-3
TGTGCCAGCAGCCCAGGACAGGGGGAGAAAGCTTTCTTT
CASSPGQGEKAFF
>.|TRBJ1-1|.|TRBV29-1
TGCAGCGCCCAACGACAGGTGAACACTGAAGCTTTCTTT
CSAQRQVNTEAFF
>.|TRBJ2-2|TRBD1|TRBV9
TGTGCCAGCAGCTTCGGACAGGGAAGAGCGACCGGGGAGCTGTTTTTT
CASSFGQGRATGELFF
>.|TRBJ1-1|.|TRBV4-2
TGTGCCAGCAGTCCTCGGGGGAAGGACACTGAAGCTTTCTTT
CASSPRGKDTEAFF